A selection of T cell receptor beta chains follows, all from one sample in a study of T cell responses to AZD1222 COVID-19 vaccine. Profiled with immunoSEQ multiplex PCR; TCRdb holds only in-frame clones, not every one. The table has more than 150,000 clones, just over 90% seen once; the top ten hold 3.4%. The sample in question was peripheral blood, obtained 28 days after the second AZD1222 dose. These receptors were collected from an adult who received the AZD1222 COVID-19 vaccine. Both conserved end residues are part of each CDR3. The D gene is left open where the match is weak. A clone size is listed for some rows: how often the clone was seen (once, few, many), or a class if it is expanded.

>NA|NA|TRBJ1-1|TRBV27
CASRLLMGYDTEAFF
TGTGCCAGCAGACTACTAATGGGGTATGACACTGAAGCTTTCTTT
>NA|NA|TRBJ1-2|TRBV4-2
CASSQERGDYGYTF
TGTGCCAGCAGCCAAGAGCGGGGGGACTATGGCTACACCTTC
>NA|TRBD2|TRBJ2-7|TRBV6-5
CASRNSGRPYGQYF
TGTGCCAGCAGGAATAGCGGGCGACCCTACGGGCAGTACTTC
>NA|TRBD1|TRBJ1-2|TRBV9
CASSVARDMQEGARYGYTF
TGTGCCAGCAGCGTAGCCAGGGACATGCAAGAGGGGGCGAGGTATGGCTACACCTTC
>once|TRBD1|TRBJ2-1|TRBV28
CASSPWTGSGFYNEQFF
TGTGCCAGCAGCCCCTGGACAGGGAGCGGATTCTACAATGAGCAGTTCTTC
>NA|NA|TRBJ1-6|TRBV28
CATSGRSPLHF
NA
>NA|TRBD1|TRBJ1-5|TRBV6-6
CASSYSTGSQPQHF
TGTGCCAGCAGTTACTCGACAGGGTCTCAGCCCCAGCATTTT
>NA|TRBD1|TRBJ2-5|TRBV5-1
CASSSVPGGGAETQYF
TGCGCCAGCAGCTCTGTCCCAGGGGGCGGCGCGGAGACCCAGTACTTC
>NA|NA|TRBJ2-2|TRBV11-3
CASSLGSADTGELFF
TGTGCCAGCAGCTTAGGCTCGGCGGACACCGGGGAGCTGTTTTTT
>NA|NA|TRBJ1-6|TRBV7-8
CASSPQSHNSPLHF
TGTGCCAGCAGCCCCCAGTCTCATAATTCACCCCTCCACTTT
>NA|NA|TRBJ1-2|TRBV11-1
CASSSGRGAGYGYTF
TGTGCCAGCAGCTCCGGACGGGGGGCTGGGTATGGCTACACCTTC
>NA|TRBD1|TRBJ1-4|TRBV28
CASSRDRRGEKLFF
TGTGCCAGCAGTAGGGACAGACGTGGGGAAAAACTGTTTTTT